This T cell receptor beta chain was captured by sequencing in a study of T cells after yellow fever vaccination. Study results and limitations: The study noted that FACS-sorted repertoires could contain abundant clonotypes contaminating from the bulk population. It was the secondary response that reached its peak faster, day 5 versus 15, but it was weaker. Clonotypes appearing in both CD4 and CD8 compartments existed, and their share was small.

By 5'RACE template switching, TCR cDNA was produced, with a universal primer site and UMIs added in the process. TCRdb used MiXCR to reprocess the 5' RACE reads, holding one entry per CDR3 protein. The sample shows under 150,000 distinct CDR3 sequences, less than 9.5% of them seen only once. From germline, CDR1 is KGHDR and CDR2 SFDVKD. J lost 6 bases, V lost 4 bases, and 4 bases had no gene match. The CDR3 covers 16 residues. There are many counts of this clonotype. The antigen is unknown. Sequences were derived from CD4+ T cells sorted from PBMCs, sampled 5 days after the yellow fever booster vaccination. This TCR derives from a man aged 30-40 years who received the YFV17D yellow fever vaccine. This chain uses TRBV24-1 with TRBJ2-3; TRBD2 agrees at 15 bases. DNA of the CDR3: TGTGCCACCAGTGACCCGGGGACTAGCGGGAGGGATACGCAGTATTTT. Translated, it gives CATSDPGTSGRDTQYF.